Sequencing of this T cell receptor beta chain was carried out in a study of blood T cell repertoires in COVID-19. The overall study: From T cells, B-cell-depleted T cells, or PBMCs came the material, which was cDNA or gDNA.

Recruits, aged roughly 18 to 90 years, lived in 24 US areas. Symptom resolution, clearance, or two negative PCRs marked donors in Cohort 3 as recovered. As processed by the authors: Nucleated cell number was recorded as an estimate derived from reference gene primer amplification. The repertoire was sequenced with immunoSEQ multiplex PCR; TCRdb's copy has only in-frame clones and lacks some. From that table come the V and J calls and clone size; the DNA was used to work out D and trimming. This table has a few hundred thousand clones, approximately 85% appearing once. The CDR3 is made up of 15 amino acids. Germline V gene sequence: CDR1 SGHTA, CDR2 FQGNSA. Trimming took 3 bases from V and 1 from J; bases not matched to a gene: 3.

The specimen was PBMCs or T cells enriched from blood (not recorded which). This chain joins TRBV7-2 and TRBJ2-3; TRBD2 agrees at 8 bases. The origin of this receptor is a man aged 25-45 years who had recovered from COVID-19. The CDR3 protein is CASSLGLGGTDTQYF. CDR3 sequence (DNA): TGTGCCAGCAGCTTGGGACTAGGCGGCACAGATACGCAGTATTTT. Looking up the rest from reference TRBV7-2 and TRBJ2-3 gives the full variable domain: GAGVSQSPSNKVTEKGKDVELRCDPISGHTALYWYRQSLGQGLEFLIYFQGNSAPDKSGLPSDRFSAERTGGSVSTLTIQRTQQEDSAVYLCASSLGLGGTDTQYFGPGTRLTVL.